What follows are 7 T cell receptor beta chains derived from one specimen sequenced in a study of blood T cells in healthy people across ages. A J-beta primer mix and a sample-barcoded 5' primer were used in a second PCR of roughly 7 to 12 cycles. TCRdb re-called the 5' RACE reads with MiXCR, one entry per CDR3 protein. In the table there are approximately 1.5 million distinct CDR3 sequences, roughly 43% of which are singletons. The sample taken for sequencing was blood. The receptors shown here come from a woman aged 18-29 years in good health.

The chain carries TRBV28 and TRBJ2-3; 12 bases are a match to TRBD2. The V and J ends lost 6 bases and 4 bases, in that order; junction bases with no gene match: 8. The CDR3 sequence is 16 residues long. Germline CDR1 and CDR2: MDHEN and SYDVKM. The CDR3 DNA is TGTGCCAGCAGCACAAGACTAGCGGGAGAACCAGATACGCAGTATTTT. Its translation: CASSTRLAGEPDTQYF.

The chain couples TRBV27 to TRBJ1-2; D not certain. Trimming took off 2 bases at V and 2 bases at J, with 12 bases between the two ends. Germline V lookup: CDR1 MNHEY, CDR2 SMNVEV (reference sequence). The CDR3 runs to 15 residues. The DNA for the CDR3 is TGTGCCAGCAGTTTAAAGGGTGGTGGAAACTATGGCTACACCTTC. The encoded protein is CASSLKGGGNYGYTF.

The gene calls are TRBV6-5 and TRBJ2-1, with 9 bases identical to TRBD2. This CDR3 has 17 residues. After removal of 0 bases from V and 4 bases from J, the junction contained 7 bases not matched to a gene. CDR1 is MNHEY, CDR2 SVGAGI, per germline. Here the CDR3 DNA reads TGTGCCAGCAGTTACTCGCGCCCAGCGGGGGGATACAATGAGCAGTTCTTC. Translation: CASSYSRPAGGYNEQFF.

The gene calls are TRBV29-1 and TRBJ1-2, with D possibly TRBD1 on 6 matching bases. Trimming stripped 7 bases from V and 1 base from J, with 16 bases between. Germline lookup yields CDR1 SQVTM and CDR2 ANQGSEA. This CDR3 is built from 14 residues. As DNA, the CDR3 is TGCAGCGCAGACCGGGACAACTATAACTATGGCTACACCTTC. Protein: CSADRDNYNYGYTF.

CDR3 in amino acids: CASSDNPGQPNTGELFF. The CDR3 bases are TGTGCCAGCAGTGACAACCCGGGACAGCCGAACACCGGGGAGCTGTTTTTT. This chain uses TRBV7-9 with TRBJ2-2, with TRBD1 matching over 7 bases. V was clipped by 6 bases and J by 0 bases; unmatched bases: 10. Germline CDR1 is SEHNR and CDR2 is FQNEAQ (reference sequence). The CDR3 covers 17 residues.

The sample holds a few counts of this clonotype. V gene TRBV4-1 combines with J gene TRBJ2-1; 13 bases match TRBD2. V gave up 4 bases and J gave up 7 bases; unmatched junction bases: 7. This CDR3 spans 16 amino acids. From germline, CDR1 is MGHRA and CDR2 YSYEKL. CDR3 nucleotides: TGCGCCAGCAGCCCTGGACTAGCGGGGGCTAGGAATGAGCAGTTCTTC. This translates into CASSPGLAGARNEQFF.

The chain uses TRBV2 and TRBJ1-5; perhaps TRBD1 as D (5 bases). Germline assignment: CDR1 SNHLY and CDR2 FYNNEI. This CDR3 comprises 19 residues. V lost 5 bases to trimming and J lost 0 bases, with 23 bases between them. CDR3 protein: CASSRRGGYNPISNQPQHF. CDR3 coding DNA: TGTGCCAGCAGTCGAAGGGGCGGCTATAACCCCATTAGCAATCAGCCCCAGCATTTT. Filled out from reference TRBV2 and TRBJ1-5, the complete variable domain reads EPEVTQTPSHQVTQMGQEVILRCVPISNHLYFYWYRQILGQKVEFLVSFYNNEISEKSEIFDDQFSVERPDGSNFTLKIRSTKLEDSAMYFCASSRRGGYNPISNQPQHFGDGTRLSIL.